The 26 T cell receptor beta chains below all came from one sample that was sequenced in a study of blood T cell repertoires in COVID-19. This table comes from immunoSEQ multiplex PCR, and its TCRdb copy is limited to in-frame clones, with some not included. The sample contains roughly 100,000 clones, around 76% of which appear only once. The sequenced sample was peripheral blood. The receptors shown here come from a man older than 75 with acute or convalescent COVID-19.

This chain uses TRBV2 with TRBJ1-5; TRBD1 matches 9 bases. CDR1 is SNHLY, CDR2 FYNNEI, per germline. The ends lost 10 bases at V and 6 bases at J; junction bases unmatched: 7. The CDR3 has 13 amino acids. The CDR3 reads CAIRTGVVQPQHF. CDR3 coding DNA: TGTGCCATTCGGACAGGGGTCGTTCAGCCCCAGCATTTT.

The rearrangement links TRBV9 to TRBJ2-1; TRBD2 aligns across 10 bases. Germline CDR1 is SGDLS and CDR2 is YYNGEE. The CDR3 loop spans 16 amino acids. Losses at the gene ends were 0 bases for V and 10 bases for J; bases not matched to a gene: 10. CDR3 DNA: TGTGCCAGCAGCGTAGAGGTAGCGGGGGGCCCAAGAGAGCAGTTCTTC. The encoded protein is CASSVEVAGGPREQFF.

The V call is TRBV19, the J call TRBJ1-1, with 7 bases that match TRBD1. Germline V gene lookup returns CDR1 LNHDA and CDR2 SQIVND (reference sequence). V shed 7 bases and J 3 bases; nucleotides not matched to a gene: 5. The CDR3 is 13 amino acids. Here the CDR3 reads CASTRDRDTEAFF. The CDR3 coding sequence is TGTGCCAGTACCAGGGACAGAGACACTGAAGCTTTCTTT.

This CDR3 is CASSGQGLQETQYF. Written as DNA, the CDR3 is TGTGCCAGCAGTGGACAGGGTCTACAAGAGACCCAGTACTTC. This chain joins TRBV2 and TRBJ2-5, with 7 nucleotides matching TRBD1. CDR3 length: 14 residues. Germline-derived CDR1 and CDR2 are SNHLY and FYNNEI. J lost 2 bases, V lost 4 bases, and 4 bases had no gene match.

The chain joins TRBV27 to TRBJ1-1, with D hard to call. The CDR3 runs 15 residues. Trimming cost V 5 bases and J 0 bases, with 13 bases left between them. The V gene's germline CDR1 is MNHEY and CDR2 SMNVEV (reference sequence). CDR3 sequence reads: CASSPLRQMNTEAFF. CDR3 sequence (DNA): TGTGCCAGCAGTCCCCTCAGGCAGATGAACACTGAAGCTTTCTTT.

This chain uses TRBV15 with TRBJ2-5, with D tentatively TRBD1 (5 bases). V lost 0 bases and J lost 6, with 26 bases in between. Per the germline V gene, CDR1 is LNHNV and CDR2 is YYDKDF (reference sequence). The CDR3 runs to 19 residues. The CDR3: CATSRDKRLMAGKEQTQYF. The CDR3, as DNA: TGTGCCACCAGCAGAGATAAGAGGCTTATGGCAGGGAAGGAACAGACCCAGTACTTC. The entire variable domain, with the rest obtained from reference TRBV15 and TRBJ2-5, is as follows: DAMVIQNPRYQVTQFGKPVTLSCSQTLNHNVMYWYQQKSSQAPKLLFHYYDKDFNNEADTPDNFQSRRPNTSFCFLDIRSPGLGDTAMYLCATSRDKRLMAGKEQTQYFGPGTRLLVL.

The chain recombines TRBV28 with TRBJ1-1; D might be TRBD1 (5 bases). This CDR3 has 15 residues. Germline V CDR1 and CDR2: MDHEN, SYDVKM. The ends were cut back, 5 bases at V and 2 bases at J, with 15 bases in the middle. The CDR3 here is CASSTPHGGNTEAFF. In nucleotides, the CDR3 is TGTGCCAGCAGTACTCCTCACGGGGGAAACACTGAAGCTTTCTTT.

This chain uses TRBV7-6 with TRBJ2-5, with 7 bases identical to TRBD2. V shed 5 bases, J shed 4 bases, and the junction held 7 bases outside the gene matches. The CDR3 covers 14 residues. Germline-derived CDR1 and CDR2 are SGHVS and FNYEAQ. Written as DNA, the CDR3 is TGTGCCAGCAGCCACCCGGGGAGGGGAGAGACCCAGTACTTC. This encodes CASSHPGRGETQYF.

This clone is a singleton in its sample. The chain uses TRBV28 and TRBJ1-5; TRBD1 might be the D (5 bases). Germline values: CDR1 MDHEN, CDR2 SYDVKM. The CDR3 sequence is 15 residues long. Trimming left V 5 bases short and J 6 bases short, with 17 bases between. The CDR3 here is CASSPRAGRIQPQHF. The CDR3 nucleotides read TGTGCCAGCAGTCCGCGGGCAGGGAGGATTCAGCCCCAGCATTTT.

The rearrangement joins TRBV19 to TRBJ2-5; 7 bases map to TRBD2. This CDR3 is built from 15 residues. Germline V gives CDR1 LNHDA, CDR2 SQIVND (reference sequence). Losses at the gene ends were 7 bases for V and 7 bases for J; bases not matched to a gene: 15. DNA of the CDR3: TGTGCCAGTACCGAGGCGTTGGGGGGGAGGGGGACCCAGTACTTC. Amino acid sequence: CASTEALGGRGTQYF.

The gene calls are TRBV5-4 and TRBJ2-6; tentative D call: TRBD1 (7 bases). This CDR3 is 18 amino acids long. Trimming shortened V by 4 bases and J by 2 bases, and 19 bases separated the two germline ends. Germline V gene data show CDR1 as SGHNT and CDR2 as YYREEE (reference sequence). The DNA of the CDR3 is TGTGCCAGCAGCCCCGGAGGAGGGGGCGGAACTGGGGCCAACGTCCTGACTTTC. Translated: CASSPGGGGGTGANVLTF.

V gene TRBV5-6 combines with J gene TRBJ2-3; D gene unclear. The CDR3 totals 13 residues. The germline V gene has CDR1 SGHDT and CDR2 YYEEEE. The V end lost 0 bases, the J end lost 1 base, and 3 bases lay between the germline ends. For the CDR3, the DNA is TGTGCCAGCAGCTTGGCAGGCACAGATACGCAGTATTTT. Its translation is CASSLAGTDTQYF.

This clone was observed a handful of times. The V and J genes are TRBV9 and TRBJ1-4, with D maybe TRBD1 (5 bases). CDR3 length: 16 amino acids. Deletions cut 0 bases from V and 7 bases from J, with 16 bases between. Germline CDR1 is SGDLS and CDR2 is YYNGEE. The CDR3 spells CASSVGGLGGGEKLFF. The CDR3 nucleotides read TGTGCCAGCAGCGTAGGGGGACTCGGAGGAGGTGAAAAACTGTTTTTT.

This clone has only a few counts. The chain recombines TRBV7-2 with TRBJ2-1, with 7 positions matching TRBD1. The junction had 13 bases not matched to a gene; V was cut back by 5 bases and J by 9 bases. CDR1 is SGHTA, CDR2 FQGNSA, per germline. CDR3 length equals 15 residues. The CDR3 DNA sequence: TGTGCCAGCAGCCAACACGGGACAGCCAACCTTGAGCAGTTCTTC. Amino acids: CASSQHGTANLEQFF.

This rearrangement joins TRBV7-2 to TRBJ1-1, with D unclear. V gave up 1 base and J gave up 6 bases, with 15 bases separating them. The CDR3 runs to 15 residues. Germline CDR1 and CDR2: SGHTA and FQGNSA. The CDR3 protein is CASSLVGRVGSEAFF. The DNA of the CDR3 is TGTGCCAGCAGCTTAGTCGGGAGGGTTGGATCTGAAGCTTTCTTT.

The chain joins TRBV11-2 to TRBJ2-2; the match to TRBD1 covers 7 bases. This CDR3 has 15 residues. In germline, CDR1 is SGHAT, CDR2 FQNNGV. V gave up 7 bases and J gave up 0 bases; unmatched junction bases: 5. CDR3 in amino acids: CASKLGTANTGELFF. The DNA of the CDR3 is TGTGCCAGCAAGCTAGGGACAGCGAACACCGGGGAGCTGTTTTTT.

The chain is built from TRBV5-1 and TRBJ2-3; TRBD1 aligns across 9 bases. The germline V gene has CDR1 SGHRS and CDR2 YFSETQ. The V segment lost 4 bases and the J segment 2 bases; nucleotides outside the gene matches: 5. The CDR3 has 15 residues. CDR3 residues: CASSHRTGDTDTQYF. CDR3 sequence (DNA): TGCGCCAGCAGCCACAGGACAGGGGACACAGATACGCAGTATTTT.

The chain is built from TRBV10-3 and TRBJ1-2, with a possible D match to TRBD1 (6 bases). Trimming cost V 3 bases and J 1 base, with 18 bases left between them. CDR1 and CDR2 from the germline V gene are ENHRY and SYGVKD. The CDR3 runs 17 residues. This chain's CDR3 is CAISDPDRSILNYGYTF. The CDR3 nucleotides read TGTGCCATCAGTGATCCCGACAGGAGTATACTTAACTATGGCTACACCTTC.

This rearrangement joins TRBV7-2 to TRBJ2-3; TRBD2 matches 7 bases. Per the germline V gene, CDR1 is SGHTA and CDR2 is FQGNSA. The CDR3 is 17 residues long. The V and J ends lost 5 bases and 5 bases, in that order; junction bases with no gene match: 16. As DNA, the CDR3 is TGTGCCAGCAGCCCGAAAATGGGACTAACCCGCCGAGATACGCAGTATTTT. It is translated as CASSPKMGLTRRDTQYF. Based on the CDR3 plus reference TRBV7-2 and TRBJ2-3, the full variable domain is GAGVSQSPSNKVTEKGKDVELRCDPISGHTALYWYRQSLGQGLEFLIYFQGNSAPDKSGLPSDRFSAERTGGSVSTLTIQRTQQEDSAVYLCASSPKMGLTRRDTQYFGPGTRLTVL.

The rearrangement uses TRBV2 and TRBJ2-1; TRBD2 aligns across 10 bases. The CDR3 is made up of 13 amino acids. CDR1 is SNHLY, CDR2 FYNNEI, per germline. Losses at the gene ends were 4 bases for V and 12 bases for J; bases not matched to a gene: 6. CDR3 loop: CASSGGTSEAQFF. In DNA form, the CDR3 reads TGTGCCAGCAGTGGGGGGACTAGCGAGGCGCAGTTCTTC.

V usage is TRBV25-1 and J usage is TRBJ1-4; 9 nucleotides match TRBD1. V was pared by 5 bases and J by 7 bases, with 8 bases of the junction left unmatched. CDR3 size: 15 residues. Germline V gene data show CDR1 as MGHDK and CDR2 as SYGVNS. Written as DNA, the CDR3 is TGTGCCAGCAGTTCCCCGAACAGGGGGCCTGAAAAACTGTTTTTT. It yields the protein CASSSPNRGPEKLFF.

This sequence joins TRBV28 and TRBJ1-6; D is unresolved. The V end lost 7 bases, the J end lost 9 bases, and 16 bases lay between the germline ends. The germline V gene has CDR1 MDHEN and CDR2 SYDVKM. The CDR3 has 14 residues. CDR3 sequence (DNA): TGTGCCAGCACCCCCCCCTTGTCCCCTTCACCCCTCCACTTT. Translation gives CASTPPLSPSPLHF.

The V gene is TRBV28, the J gene TRBJ2-7; 7 nucleotides align to TRBD2. The ends lost 6 bases at V and 7 bases at J; junction bases unmatched: 15. The V gene's germline CDR1 is MDHEN and CDR2 SYDVKM. This CDR3 contains 15 residues. The CDR3 coding sequence is TGTGCCAGCAGGGGACGGTGGGGCGTCGGGGGGGAGCAGTACTTC. Translated, it gives CASRGRWGVGGEQYF.

The J gene is TRBJ1-4, the V gene TRBV18, with no clear D. CDR1 is KGHSH and CDR2 is LQKENI in the germline V gene. The CDR3 is made up of 15 amino acids. The ends were cut back, 3 bases at V and 8 bases at J, with 16 bases in the middle. For the CDR3, the DNA is TGTGCCAGCTCACCGCGGGGTCCCAGGAGCGAAAAACTGTTTTTT. Translating gives CASSPRGPRSEKLFF.

The rearrangement uses TRBV5-4 and TRBJ2-1, with 7 bases fitting TRBD2. CDR3 length: 18 amino acids. Germline CDR1 reads SGHNT; CDR2 reads YYREEE (reference sequence). V trimming: 5 bases; J trimming: 0 bases; junction bases outside the gene matches: 14. For the CDR3, the DNA is TGTGCCAGCAGTTCGGGGGGTCGGGGCGGGAGCTCCTACAATGAGCAGTTCTTC. Residues: CASSSGGRGGSSYNEQFF.

V is TRBV19 and J is TRBJ2-2, with D tentatively TRBD2 (5 bases). Germline V lookup: CDR1 LNHDA, CDR2 SQIVND (reference sequence). The V end was cut by 5 bases, the J end by 3 bases, with 13 bases between. This CDR3 is 15 amino acids long. CDR3 DNA sequence: TGTGCCAGTAGTCCGGGCCGGGGATACACCGGGGAGCTGTTTTTT. It encodes CASSPGRGYTGELFF.